A single sample gave rise to the 30 T cell receptor beta chains below, sequenced in a study of T cells in women clearing cervical HPV infection. Clones were sequenced by immunoSEQ multiplex PCR, and TCRdb holds only the in-frame ones, with some missing. Its clone listing holds 10,000 to 15,000 clones. The sample comprised blood buffy coat. The source is a woman between 18 and 69 years old with a cervical HPV16 infection that either progressed to CIN3+ or cleared (not recorded which).

A word on this clone: The read comes to an end 3 residues before the CDR3 does, leaving the germline J gene to fill in the end. The V call is TRBV10-3, the J call TRBJ2-7; 8 bases fit TRBD2. CDR3 length: 17 amino acids. Unmatched junction bases numbered 15, after V lost 3 bases and J lost 5 bases. The germline gives CDR1 ENHRY, CDR2 SYGVKD. CDR3 bases read: TGTGCCATCAGTGAATCTAGGGCGGGGGGCGGCATCAACGAG. Translating gives CAISESRAGGGINE. In full, the CDR3 is CAISESRAGGGINEQYF.

Concerning this clone: Sequencing ends 3 residues short of the CDR3 end; the germline J gene provides the rest. The V call is TRBV4-2, the J call TRBJ2-5, with 7 nucleotides matching TRBD1. Trimming removed 1 base from V and 4 bases from J; junction bases left unmatched: 3. CDR3 length equals 14 residues. The germline gives CDR1 LGHNA, CDR2 YNFKEQ. CDR3 sequence: CASSQATGAETQYF. The CDR3 bases that were read are TGTGCCAGCAGCCAAGCAACAGGGGCAGAGACC.

This clone is called medium-sized based on its frequency. The read falls 3 residues short of the CDR3 end, and the missing part is taken from the germline J gene. The chain joins TRBV5-6 to TRBJ1-1; 9 bases align to TRBD1. This CDR3 has 15 amino acids. Trimming at V came to 4 bases and at J to 4 bases, leaving 8 bases not matched to a gene. The germline V gene encodes CDR1 SGHDT and CDR2 YYEEEE. The CDR3 reads CASSLGTGSGTEAFF. The sequenced CDR3 bases are TGTGCCAGCAGCCTAGGGACAGGGTCAGGCACTGAA.

The CDR3 here is CASSEGVQGVQPQHF. CDR3 DNA, as far as it was read: TGTGCCAGCAGTGAAGGGGTACAGGGGGTTCAGCCC. The rearrangement uses TRBV2 and TRBJ1-5, with 8 bases identical to TRBD1. The read ends 3 residues shy of where the CDR3 ends; the end is completed using the germline J gene. V shed 1 base and J 6 bases; nucleotides not matched to a gene: 5. This CDR3 is 15 amino acids long. Germline V CDR1 and CDR2: SNHLY, FYNNEI.

CDR3 in amino acids: CASSLEGARNTEAFF. Partial CDR3 DNA: TGCGCCAGCAGCTTGGAGGGGGCTCGTAACACTGAA. The chain has TRBV5-1 and TRBJ1-1; 7 nucleotides match TRBD1. The read ends 3 residues shy of where the CDR3 ends; the end is completed using the germline J gene. Germline V gene sequence: CDR1 SGHRS, CDR2 YFSETQ. V shed 0 bases, J shed 2 bases, and the junction held 4 bases outside the gene matches. CDR3 size: 15 residues. The whole variable domain, remainder taken from reference TRBV5-1 and TRBJ1-1, is KAGVTQTPRYLIKTRGQQVTLSCSPISGHRSVSWYQQTPGQGLQFLFEYFSETQRNKGNFPGRFSGRQFSNSRSEMNVSTLELGDSALYLCASSLEGARNTEAFFGQGTRLTVV.

To note about this clone: The CDR3 end falls 3 residues outside the read, so it is completed with the germline J gene. The genes are TRBV19 and TRBJ1-5; a possible D gene is TRBD1 (5 bases). V was pared by 1 base and J by 4 bases, with 11 bases between. The V gene's germline CDR1 is LNHDA and CDR2 SQIVND (reference sequence). There are 15 residues in the CDR3. The CDR3 reads CASSIGQGLNQPQHF. CDR3 bases read: TGTGCCAGTAGTATAGGGCAGGGACTAAATCAGCCC.

Concerning this clone: The read falls 3 residues short of the CDR3 end, and the missing part is taken from the germline J gene. The rearrangement links TRBV20-1 to TRBJ1-3, with D possibly being TRBD1 (6 bases). The CDR3 sequence is 12 residues long. Germline values: CDR1 DFQATT, CDR2 SNEGSKA (reference sequence). Deletions cut 6 bases from V and 8 bases from J, with 14 bases between. The CDR3 protein is CSASQNRDTIYF. Partial CDR3 DNA: TGCAGTGCCTCGCAAAACAGGGACACC.

As regards this clone: The read stops 3 residues short of the end of the CDR3; the missing end is completed from the germline J gene. This sequence joins TRBV7-9 and TRBJ1-1; 8 bases match TRBD1. Unmatched junction bases numbered 2, after V lost 5 bases and J lost 3 bases. The length of the CDR3 is 13 residues. Germline V gene data show CDR1 as SEHNR and CDR2 as FQNEAQ (reference sequence). CDR3 region: CASSTQGDTEAFF. The covered CDR3 bases are TGTGCCAGCAGCACACAGGGGGACACTGAA. The full variable domain, completed using reference TRBV7-9 and TRBJ1-1, is DTGVSQNPRHKITKRGQNVTFRCDPISEHNRLYWYRQTLGQGPEFLTYFQNEAQLEKSRLLSDRFSAERPKGSFSTLEIQRTEQGDSAMYLCASSTQGDTEAFFGQGTRLTVV.

To note about this clone: The DNA ends 3 residues before the CDR3 does, and the rest of the CDR3 is filled in from the germline J gene. The genes are TRBV28 and TRBJ2-7; no clear D gene. V was cut by 10 bases and J by 2 bases, with 21 bases left in between. Looked up from germline, CDR1 is MDHEN and CDR2 is SYDVKM. The CDR3 loop spans 15 amino acids. Incomplete CDR3 DNA: TGTGCCACCTGCTTAACCCGGCAGGCAGCCTACGAG. Translating gives CATCLTRQAAYE. The full CDR3 is CATCLTRQAAYEQYF.

Note on this clone: From the germline J gene comes the end of the CDR3, since the read stops 3 residues before it. V is TRBV5-1 and J is TRBJ2-1; the D gene is possibly TRBD1 (6 bases). V lost 0 bases and J 0 bases, leaving 7 bases between the germline ends. This CDR3 has 15 amino acids. Germline V lookup: CDR1 SGHRS, CDR2 YFSETQ. The sequenced CDR3 bases are TGCGCCAGCAGCTTGGAGGGGGACTCCTACAATGAG. It specifies CASSLEGDSYNE. From start to end, the CDR3 is CASSLEGDSYNEQFF.

This clone is medium-sized by frequency. Read data end 3 residues before the CDR3 end; the end is taken from the germline J gene. The V gene is TRBV14, the J gene TRBJ2-2, with TRBD1 matching 9 bases. The V gene's germline CDR1 is SGHDN and CDR2 FVKESK. The ends lost 4 bases at V and 6 bases at J; junction bases unmatched: 9. The CDR3 is 16 residues long. The CDR3 reads CASSLQTGTGPGELFF. CDR3 DNA (partial): TGTGCCAGCAGCCTCCAAACTGGGACAGGGCCCGGGGAG.

On this clone: The read terminates 3 residues ahead of where the CDR3 ends, so the germline J gene completes it. The rearrangement uses TRBV7-8 and TRBJ1-2; D not certain. The CDR3 covers 15 residues. The germline V gene encodes CDR1 SGHVS and CDR2 FQNEAQ. The ends were cut back, 3 bases at V and 0 bases at J, with 11 bases in the middle. CDR3 protein: CASSLTGSPNYGYTF. CDR3 DNA (partial): TGTGCCAGCAGCTTGACGGGGAGCCCTAACTATGGC.

Turning to this clone: The CDR3 goes on 3 residues after the read ends, and that part is filled in from the germline J gene. The chain is built from TRBV7-2 and TRBJ1-2; 8 bases map to TRBD1. Unmatched junction bases numbered 8, after V lost 4 bases and J lost 7 bases. The CDR3 runs 14 residues. Germline CDR1 is SGHTA and CDR2 is FQGNSA. The CDR3 loop is CASSSLQGESGYTF. Incomplete CDR3 DNA: TGTGCCAGCAGCTCGTTACAGGGGGAATCTGGC.

A word on this clone: The read ends 3 residues early relative to the CDR3; the germline J gene fills the gap. This chain joins TRBV5-1 and TRBJ1-1; possible D gene TRBD1, 6 bases. Trimming removed 1 base at V and 6 bases at J, with 13 bases between. CDR1 and CDR2 (germline): SGHRS, YFSETQ. The CDR3 spans 14 residues. CDR3 DNA, as far as it was read: TGCGCCAGCAGCTTGAAACAGGGCGGGTCTGAA. It is translated as CASSLKQGGSE. The complete CDR3 reads CASSLKQGGSEAFF.

To note about this clone: The CDR3 goes on 3 residues after the read ends, and that part is filled in from the germline J gene. The same CDR3 arises from other DNA sequences in this sample as well. The rearrangement links TRBV20-1 to TRBJ1-1; 9 nucleotides align to TRBD1. CDR1 is DFQATT, CDR2 SNEGSKA, per germline (reference sequence). The CDR3 has 16 residues. The ends lost 0 bases at V and 5 bases at J; junction bases unmatched: 10. CDR3 residues: CSARDPRTGEGTEAFF. The sequenced part of the CDR3 DNA is TGCAGTGCTAGAGATCCCAGGACAGGGGAGGGGACTGAA.

About this clone itself: The read ends 3 residues early relative to the CDR3; the germline J gene fills the gap. This chain connects TRBV20-1 to TRBJ1-4, with TRBD1 as a possible D gene (6 bases). The V gene's germline CDR1 is DFQATT and CDR2 SNEGSKA (reference sequence). This CDR3 is built from 13 residues. Trimming took 2 bases from V and 8 from J, leaving 12 bases between them. This CDR3 reads CSARTQGREKLFF. CDR3 DNA, as far as it was read: TGCAGTGCTAGAACACAGGGACGGGAAAAA.

As regards this clone: The read is 3 residues too short to cover the CDR3 end, so that end is filled in from the germline J gene. V and J are TRBV20-1 and TRBJ2-7; 9 bases fit TRBD2. Losses at the gene ends were 6 bases for V and 2 bases for J; bases not matched to a gene: 11. CDR3 size: 15 residues. Germline CDR1 reads DFQATT; CDR2 reads SNEGSKA (reference sequence). CDR3 DNA (partial): TGCAGTGCGGGTATTAGACTAGCGGCTGCCTACGAG. It translates to CSAGIRLAAAYE. In full, the CDR3 reads CSAGIRLAAAYEQYF.

On this clone itself: The DNA ends 3 residues before the CDR3 does, and the rest of the CDR3 is filled in from the germline J gene. V usage is TRBV10-2 and J usage is TRBJ2-7; D is perhaps TRBD1 (5 bases). Germline V gives CDR1 WSHSY, CDR2 SAAADI. The CDR3 spans 12 residues. Between the trimmed V and J ends, which lost 6 bases and 0 bases, there was a span of 6 bases. CDR3 residues: CASSRVSYEQYF. The sequenced part of the CDR3 DNA is TGCGCCAGCAGCAGGGTCTCCTACGAG.

About this clone: The read finishes 3 residues shy of the CDR3 end, and the germline J gene is used to complete it. The rearrangement joins TRBV7-2 to TRBJ2-2, with 7 bases fitting TRBD1. V was clipped by 5 bases and J by 6 bases; unmatched bases: 3. Germline loops: CDR1 SGHTA, CDR2 FQGNSA. The CDR3 is 13 amino acids. This CDR3 reads CASSGQGAGELFF. Partial CDR3 DNA: TGTGCCAGCAGCGGGCAGGGGGCCGGGGAG.

According to its frequency, this clone is medium-sized. The missing CDR3 end, 3 residues past where the read stops, is filled in from the germline J gene. This chain connects TRBV5-1 to TRBJ2-2, with TRBD1 as a possible D gene (6 bases). Germline assignment: CDR1 SGHRS and CDR2 YFSETQ. Trimming took 3 bases from V and 6 from J, leaving 15 bases between them. The CDR3 totals 15 residues. CDR3 loop: CASSSIGQGPGELFF. The sequenced part of the CDR3 DNA is TGCGCCAGCAGCTCGATCGGTCAGGGGCCCGGGGAG.

As regards this clone: Read data end 3 residues before the CDR3 end; the end is taken from the germline J gene. J is TRBJ1-4 and V is TRBV7-9; a possible D gene is TRBD1 (5 bases). The germline gives CDR1 SEHNR, CDR2 FQNEAQ (reference sequence). V was trimmed by 8 bases and J by 5 bases, leaving 18 bases between them. The CDR3 has 15 amino acids. The CDR3 DNA, read in part, is TGTGCCAGCCTGCCCCACGGGGGGGAGAATGAAAAA. This codes for CASLPHGGENEK. The CDR3 reads in full as CASLPHGGENEKLFF.

Concerning this clone: The sequence runs out 3 residues before the end of the CDR3; the remainder is reconstructed from the germline J gene. V gene TRBV5-1 combines with J gene TRBJ1-2; perhaps TRBD1 as D (5 bases). V was trimmed by 4 bases and J by 6 bases, leaving 19 bases between them. The CDR3 sequence is 15 residues long. CDR1 is SGHRS, CDR2 YFSETQ, per germline. The CDR3 region is CASSVQGDLRNGYTF. CDR3 DNA (partial): TGCGCCAGCAGCGTTCAGGGTGATCTAAGGAATGGC.

CDR3 DNA, as far as it was read: TGCGCCAGCAGCTTGGGGACAGGGAAGGATGAG. It codes for CASSLGTGKDE. The whole CDR3 sequence is CASSLGTGKDEQFF. V usage is TRBV5-1 and J usage is TRBJ2-1; 8 nucleotides line up with TRBD1. Read sequence stops 3 residues before the CDR3 end, and the germline J gene provides the missing end. With V trimmed by 0 bases and J by 8 bases, 4 bases remained unmatched. This CDR3 is 14 amino acids long. From germline, CDR1 is SGHRS and CDR2 YFSETQ.

A word on this clone: The read falls 3 residues short of the CDR3 end, and the missing part is taken from the germline J gene. The chain links TRBV28 to TRBJ1-3; D gene uncertain. There are 12 residues in the CDR3. The V gene lost 8 bases and the J gene lost 0 bases, with 5 bases spanning the gap. Looked up from germline, CDR1 is MDHEN and CDR2 is SYDVKM. CDR3 bases read: TGTGCCAGCCGGGGCTCTGGAAACACC. This translates into CASRGSGNT. The entire CDR3 is CASRGSGNTIYF.

As regards this clone: Coverage ceases 3 residues before the CDR3 finishes, and the germline J gene fills in the end. The chain recombines TRBV6-1 with TRBJ1-5; 9 nucleotides agree with TRBD1. V trimming: 0 bases; J trimming: 5 bases; junction bases outside the gene matches: 8. This CDR3 spans 17 amino acids. The germline CDR1 and CDR2 sequences are MNHNS and SASEGT. The sequenced CDR3 bases are TGTGCCAGCAGTGAAGCGCCAGGACAGGGGTTCTATCAGCCC. It yields the protein CASSEAPGQGFYQP. The whole CDR3 sequence reads CASSEAPGQGFYQPQHF.

Details on this clone: The read comes to an end 3 residues before the CDR3 does, leaving the germline J gene to fill in the end. The V gene is TRBV19, the J gene TRBJ2-2; 7 positions match TRBD1. Germline CDR1 is LNHDA and CDR2 is SQIVND (reference sequence). The junction had 6 bases not matched to a gene; V was cut back by 4 bases and J by 1 base. CDR3 length: 16 residues. CDR3 DNA, as far as it was read: TGTGCCAGTAGTAACTCGGGACAGAGGAACACCGGGGAG. Translation: CASSNSGQRNTGE. The full CDR3 is CASSNSGQRNTGELFF.

Regarding this clone: The sequenced fragment ends 3 residues before the CDR3 boundary, so the rest is inferred from the germline J gene. The chain carries TRBV6-1 and TRBJ1-2; the D gene is possibly TRBD1 (5 bases). This CDR3 comprises 15 residues. Germline V gene data show CDR1 as MNHNS and CDR2 as SASEGT. Trimming shortened V by 4 bases and J by 6 bases, and 18 bases separated the two germline ends. The CDR3 bases that were read are TGTGCCAGCAGTGTTGAGAGCGGGGGAGTGAATGGC. It yields the protein CASSVESGGVNG. The CDR3 in its entirety is CASSVESGGVNGYTF.

Points on this clone: The read ends 3 residues early relative to the CDR3; the germline J gene fills the gap. The rearrangement joins TRBV11-2 to TRBJ1-1, with a tentative D call TRBD1 (5 bases). Trimming left V 6 bases short and J 2 bases short, with 10 bases between. Germline lookup yields CDR1 SGHAT and CDR2 FQNNGV. The CDR3 loop spans 13 amino acids. The CDR3 loop reads CASRVTGNTEAFF. The CDR3 bases that were read are TGTGCCAGCAGGGTTACAGGTAACACTGAA.

Of note for this clone: The read is 3 residues too short to cover the CDR3 end, so that end is filled in from the germline J gene. The sample contains more than one DNA sequence encoding this CDR3. This chain joins TRBV19 and TRBJ1-5; D unclear. V was shortened by 6 bases and J by 0 bases, with 9 bases between the two germline ends. The CDR3 has 14 amino acids. Per the germline V gene, CDR1 is LNHDA and CDR2 is SQIVND (reference sequence). This CDR3 reads CASSSSYSNQPQHF. The part of the CDR3 DNA that was read is TGTGCCAGTAGCTCCTCCTATAGCAATCAGCCC.

Notes on this clone: The read terminates 3 residues before the CDR3 end, so the remaining end is supplied by the germline J gene. The rearrangement joins TRBV5-1 to TRBJ1-2; TRBD1 matches 7 bases. The V gene's germline CDR1 is SGHRS and CDR2 YFSETQ. Germline trimming cut 4 bases from V and 6 bases from J; bases unmatched to any gene: 6. The CDR3 sequence is 13 residues long. The CDR3 DNA, read in part, is TGCGCCAGCAGCCCCGACAGGGTGGATGGC. Its protein product is CASSPDRVDG. From start to end, the CDR3 is CASSPDRVDGYTF.